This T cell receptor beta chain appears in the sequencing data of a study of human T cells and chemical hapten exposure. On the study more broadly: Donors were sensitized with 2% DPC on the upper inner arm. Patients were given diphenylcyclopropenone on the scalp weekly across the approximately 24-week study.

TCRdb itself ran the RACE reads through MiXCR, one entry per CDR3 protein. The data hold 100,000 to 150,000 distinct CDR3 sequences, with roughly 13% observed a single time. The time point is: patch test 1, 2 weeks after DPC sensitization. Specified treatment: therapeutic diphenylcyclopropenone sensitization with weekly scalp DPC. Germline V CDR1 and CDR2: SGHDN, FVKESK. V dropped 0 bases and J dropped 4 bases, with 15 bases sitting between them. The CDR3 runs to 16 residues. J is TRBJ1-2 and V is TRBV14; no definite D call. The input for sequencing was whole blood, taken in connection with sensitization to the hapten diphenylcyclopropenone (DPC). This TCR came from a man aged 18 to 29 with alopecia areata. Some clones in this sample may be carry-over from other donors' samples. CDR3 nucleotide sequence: TGTGCCAGCAGCCAAGAGCTTCGGGCCGCGGGCTATGGCTACACCTTC. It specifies CASSQELRAAGYGYTF.